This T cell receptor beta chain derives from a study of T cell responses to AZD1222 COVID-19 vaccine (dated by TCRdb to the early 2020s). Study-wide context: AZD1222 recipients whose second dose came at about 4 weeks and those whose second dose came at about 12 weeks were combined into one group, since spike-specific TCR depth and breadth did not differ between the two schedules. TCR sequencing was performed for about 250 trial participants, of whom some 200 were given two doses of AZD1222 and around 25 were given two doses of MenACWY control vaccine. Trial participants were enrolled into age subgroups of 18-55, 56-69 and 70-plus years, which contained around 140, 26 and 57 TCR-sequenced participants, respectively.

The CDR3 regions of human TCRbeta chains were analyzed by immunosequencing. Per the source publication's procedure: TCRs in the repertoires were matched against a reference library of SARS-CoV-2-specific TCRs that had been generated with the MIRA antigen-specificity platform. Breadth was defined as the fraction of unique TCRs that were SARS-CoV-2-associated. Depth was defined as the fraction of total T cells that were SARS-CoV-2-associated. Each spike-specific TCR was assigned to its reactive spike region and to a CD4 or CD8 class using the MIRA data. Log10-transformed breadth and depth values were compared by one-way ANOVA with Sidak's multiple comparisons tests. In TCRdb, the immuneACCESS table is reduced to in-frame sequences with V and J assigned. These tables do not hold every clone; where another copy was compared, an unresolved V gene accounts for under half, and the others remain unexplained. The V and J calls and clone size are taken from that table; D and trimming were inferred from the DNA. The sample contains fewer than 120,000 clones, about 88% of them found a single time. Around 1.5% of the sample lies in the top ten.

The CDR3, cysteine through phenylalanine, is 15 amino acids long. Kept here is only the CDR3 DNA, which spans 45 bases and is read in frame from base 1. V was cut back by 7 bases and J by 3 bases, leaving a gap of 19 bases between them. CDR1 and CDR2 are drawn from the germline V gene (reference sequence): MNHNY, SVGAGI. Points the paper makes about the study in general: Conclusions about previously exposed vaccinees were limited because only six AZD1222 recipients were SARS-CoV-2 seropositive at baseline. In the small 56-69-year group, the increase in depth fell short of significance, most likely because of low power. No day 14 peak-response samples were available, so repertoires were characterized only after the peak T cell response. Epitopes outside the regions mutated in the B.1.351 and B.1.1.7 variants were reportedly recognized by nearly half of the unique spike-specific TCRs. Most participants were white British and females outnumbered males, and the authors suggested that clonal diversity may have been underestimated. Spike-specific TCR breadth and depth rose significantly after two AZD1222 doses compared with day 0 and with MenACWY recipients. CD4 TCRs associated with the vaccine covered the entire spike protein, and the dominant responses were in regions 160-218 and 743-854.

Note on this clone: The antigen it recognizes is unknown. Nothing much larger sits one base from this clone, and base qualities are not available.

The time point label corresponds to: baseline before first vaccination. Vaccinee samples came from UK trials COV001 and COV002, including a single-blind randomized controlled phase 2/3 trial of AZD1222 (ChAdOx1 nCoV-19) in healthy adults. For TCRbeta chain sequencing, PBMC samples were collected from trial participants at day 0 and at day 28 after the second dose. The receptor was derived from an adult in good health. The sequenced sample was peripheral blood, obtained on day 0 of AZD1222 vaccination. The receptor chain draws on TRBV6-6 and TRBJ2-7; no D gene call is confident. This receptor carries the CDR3 CASTGSEDTVYEQYF. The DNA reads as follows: TGTGCCAGCACCGGCAGCGAAGACACCGTCTACGAGCAGTACTTC.